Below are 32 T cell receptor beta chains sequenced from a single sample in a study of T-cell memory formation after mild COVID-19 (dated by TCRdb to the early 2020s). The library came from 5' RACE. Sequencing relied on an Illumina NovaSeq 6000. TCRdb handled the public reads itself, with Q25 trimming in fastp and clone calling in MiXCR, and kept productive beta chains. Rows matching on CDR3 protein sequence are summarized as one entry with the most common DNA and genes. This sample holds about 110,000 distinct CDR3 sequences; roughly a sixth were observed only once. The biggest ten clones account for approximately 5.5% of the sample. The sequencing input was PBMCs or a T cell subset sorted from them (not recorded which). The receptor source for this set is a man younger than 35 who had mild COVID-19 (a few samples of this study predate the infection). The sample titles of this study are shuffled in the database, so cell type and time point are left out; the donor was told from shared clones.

Written as DNA, the CDR3 is TGTGCCAGCAGCTTAGGAGACTCGCGGTGGGTAGCTTTCTTT. Its translation is CASSLGDSRWVAFF. The chain uses TRBV7-9 and TRBJ1-1; D not resolved. This CDR3 spans 14 amino acids. V lost 1 base, J lost 10 bases, and 16 bases lay in between. Germline lookup yields CDR1 SEHNR and CDR2 FQNEAQ (reference sequence).

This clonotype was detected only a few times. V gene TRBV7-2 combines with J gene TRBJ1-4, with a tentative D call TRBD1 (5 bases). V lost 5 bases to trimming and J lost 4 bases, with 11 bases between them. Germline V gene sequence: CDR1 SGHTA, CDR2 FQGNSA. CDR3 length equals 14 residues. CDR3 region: CASSVDRDNEKLFF. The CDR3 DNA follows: TGTGCCAGCAGCGTCGACAGAGATAATGAAAAACTGTTTTTT.

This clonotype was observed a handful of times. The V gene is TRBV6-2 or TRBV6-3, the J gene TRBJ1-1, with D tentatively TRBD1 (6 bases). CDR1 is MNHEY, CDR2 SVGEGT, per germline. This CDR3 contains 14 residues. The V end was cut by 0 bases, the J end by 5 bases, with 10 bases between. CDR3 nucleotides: TGTGCCAGCAGTTACTCCGCAGGGGAGACTGAAGCTTTCTTT. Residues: CASSYSAGETEAFF.

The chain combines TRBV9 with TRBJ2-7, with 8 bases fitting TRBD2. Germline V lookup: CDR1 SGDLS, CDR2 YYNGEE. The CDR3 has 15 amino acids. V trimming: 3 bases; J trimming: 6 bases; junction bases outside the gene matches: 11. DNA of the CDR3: TGTGCCAGCAGCGCCCCACCTCGGGGGGGCGGCGAGCAGTACGTC. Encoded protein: CASSAPPRGGGEQYV.

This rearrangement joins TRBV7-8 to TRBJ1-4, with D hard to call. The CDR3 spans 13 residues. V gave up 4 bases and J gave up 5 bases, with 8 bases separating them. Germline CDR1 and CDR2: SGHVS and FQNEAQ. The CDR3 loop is CASSYRENEKLFF. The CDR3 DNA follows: TGTGCCAGCAGCTACCGGGAGAATGAAAAACTGTTTTTT.

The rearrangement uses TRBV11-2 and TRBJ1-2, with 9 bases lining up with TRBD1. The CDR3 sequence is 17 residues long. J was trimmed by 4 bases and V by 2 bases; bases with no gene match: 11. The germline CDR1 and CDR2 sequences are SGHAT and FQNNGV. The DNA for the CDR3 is TGTGCCAGCAGCTTATCGGGACAGGGTCGTTTTCTCTATGGCTACACCTTC. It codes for CASSLSGQGRFLYGYTF. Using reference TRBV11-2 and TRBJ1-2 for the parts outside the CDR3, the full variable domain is EAGVAQSPRYKIIEKRQSVAFWCNPISGHATLYWYQQILGQGPKLLIQFQNNGVVDDSQLPKDRFSAERLKGVDSTLKIQPAKLEDSAVYLCASSLSGQGRFLYGYTFGSGTRLTVV.

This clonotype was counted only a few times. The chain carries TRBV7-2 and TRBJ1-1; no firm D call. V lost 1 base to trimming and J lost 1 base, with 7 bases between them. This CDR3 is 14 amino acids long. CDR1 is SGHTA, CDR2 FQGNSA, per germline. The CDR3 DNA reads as TGTGCCAGCAGCTTAGATTACCAGAACACTGAAGCTTTCTTT. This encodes CASSLDYQNTEAFF.

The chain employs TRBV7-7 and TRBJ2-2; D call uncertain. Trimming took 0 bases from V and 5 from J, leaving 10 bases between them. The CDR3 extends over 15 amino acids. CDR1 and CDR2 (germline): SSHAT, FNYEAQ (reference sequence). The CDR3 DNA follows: TGTGCCAGCAGCTTAGCCCCCCAAGGTACCGGGGAGCTGTTTTTT. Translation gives CASSLAPQGTGELFF.

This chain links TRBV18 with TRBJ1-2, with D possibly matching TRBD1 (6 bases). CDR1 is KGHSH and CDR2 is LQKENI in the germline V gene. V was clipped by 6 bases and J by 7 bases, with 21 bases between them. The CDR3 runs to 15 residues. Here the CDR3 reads CASSDTGTHVGGYTF. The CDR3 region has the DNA TGTGCCAGCTCGGATACCGGGACACACGTCGGTGGCTACACCTTC.

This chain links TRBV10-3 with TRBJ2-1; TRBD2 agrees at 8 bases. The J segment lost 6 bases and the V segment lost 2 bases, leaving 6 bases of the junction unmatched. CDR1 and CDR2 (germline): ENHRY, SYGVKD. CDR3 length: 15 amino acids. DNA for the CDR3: TGTGCCATCAGTGAGACCCCCGGGGGGGTCAATGAGCAGTTCTTC. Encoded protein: CAISETPGGVNEQFF.

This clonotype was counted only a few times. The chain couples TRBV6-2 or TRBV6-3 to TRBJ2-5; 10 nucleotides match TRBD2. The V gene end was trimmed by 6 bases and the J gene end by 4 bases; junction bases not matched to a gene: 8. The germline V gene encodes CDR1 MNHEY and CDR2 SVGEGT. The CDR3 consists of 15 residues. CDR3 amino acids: CASSPWTSGPETQYF. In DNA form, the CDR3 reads TGTGCCAGCAGCCCTTGGACTAGCGGACCAGAGACCCAGTACTTC.

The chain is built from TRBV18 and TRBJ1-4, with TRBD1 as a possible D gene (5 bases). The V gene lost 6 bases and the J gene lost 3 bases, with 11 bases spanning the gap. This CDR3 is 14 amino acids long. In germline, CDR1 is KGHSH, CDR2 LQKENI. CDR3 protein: CASSLRQPNEKLFF. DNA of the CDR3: TGTGCCAGCTCTCTGCGACAGCCTAATGAAAAACTGTTTTTT.

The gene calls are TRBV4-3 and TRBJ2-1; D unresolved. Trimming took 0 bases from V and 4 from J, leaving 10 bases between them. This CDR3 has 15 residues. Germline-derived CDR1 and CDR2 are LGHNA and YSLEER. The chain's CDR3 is CASSQDRRKYNEQFF. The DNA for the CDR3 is TGCGCCAGCAGCCAAGATCGGCGGAAGTACAATGAGCAGTTCTTC.

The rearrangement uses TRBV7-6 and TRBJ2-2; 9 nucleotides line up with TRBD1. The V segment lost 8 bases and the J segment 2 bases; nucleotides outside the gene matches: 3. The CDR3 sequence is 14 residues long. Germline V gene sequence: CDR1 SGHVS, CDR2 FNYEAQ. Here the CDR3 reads CASGQGTNTGELFF. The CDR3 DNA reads TGTGCCAGCGGACAGGGGACTAACACCGGGGAGCTGTTTTTT.

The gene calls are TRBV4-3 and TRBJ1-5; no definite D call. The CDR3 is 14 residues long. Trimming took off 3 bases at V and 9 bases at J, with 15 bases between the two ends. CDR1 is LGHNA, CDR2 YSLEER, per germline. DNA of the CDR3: TGCGCCAGCAGCCATGGAACAGCTCATCGGCCCCAGCATTTT. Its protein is CASSHGTAHRPQHF.

The CDR3 here is CAISEGQGYEQYV. In nucleotides, the CDR3 is TGTGCCATCAGTGAGGGACAGGGCTACGAGCAGTACGTC. The V gene is TRBV10-3, the J gene TRBJ2-7, with TRBD1 matching 8 bases. The CDR3 is 13 amino acids. Germline-derived CDR1 and CDR2 are ENHRY and SYGVKD. The junction had 0 bases not matched to a gene; V was cut back by 2 bases and J by 3 bases.

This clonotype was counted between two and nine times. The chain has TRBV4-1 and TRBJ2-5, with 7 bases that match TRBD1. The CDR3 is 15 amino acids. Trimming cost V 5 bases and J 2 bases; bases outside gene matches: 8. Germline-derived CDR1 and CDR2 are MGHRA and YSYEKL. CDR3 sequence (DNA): TGCGCCAGCAGCACCCGAACAGGGGATCAAGAGACCCAGTACTTC. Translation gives CASSTRTGDQETQYF.

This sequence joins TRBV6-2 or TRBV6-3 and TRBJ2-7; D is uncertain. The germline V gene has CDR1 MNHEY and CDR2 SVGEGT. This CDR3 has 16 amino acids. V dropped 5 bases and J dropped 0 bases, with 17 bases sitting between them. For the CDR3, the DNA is TGTGCCAGCAGTGATGCCGGCCTGGACGGCTCCTACGAGCAGTACTTC. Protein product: CASSDAGLDGSYEQYF.

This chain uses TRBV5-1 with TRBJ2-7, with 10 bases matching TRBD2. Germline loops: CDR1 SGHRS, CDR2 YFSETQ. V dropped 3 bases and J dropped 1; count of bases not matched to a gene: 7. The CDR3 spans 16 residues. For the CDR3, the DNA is TGCGCCAGCAGCTCGGGTAGCGGGGGGCCTTCCTACGAGCAGTACTTC. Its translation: CASSSGSGGPSYEQYF.

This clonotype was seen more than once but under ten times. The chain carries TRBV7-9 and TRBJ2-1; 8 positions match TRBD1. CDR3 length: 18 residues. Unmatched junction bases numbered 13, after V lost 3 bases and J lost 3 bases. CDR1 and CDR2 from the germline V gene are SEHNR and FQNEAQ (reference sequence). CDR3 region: CASSFGTGDRFLYNEQFF. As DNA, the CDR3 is TGTGCCAGCAGCTTCGGGACAGGCGACCGGTTCCTCTACAATGAGCAGTTCTTC.

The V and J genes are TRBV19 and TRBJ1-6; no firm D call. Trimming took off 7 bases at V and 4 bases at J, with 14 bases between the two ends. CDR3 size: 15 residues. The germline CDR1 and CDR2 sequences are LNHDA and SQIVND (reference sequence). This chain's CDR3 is CASKIGSVYNSPLHF. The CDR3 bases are TGTGCCAGTAAAATCGGCTCAGTGTATAATTCACCCCTCCACTTT.

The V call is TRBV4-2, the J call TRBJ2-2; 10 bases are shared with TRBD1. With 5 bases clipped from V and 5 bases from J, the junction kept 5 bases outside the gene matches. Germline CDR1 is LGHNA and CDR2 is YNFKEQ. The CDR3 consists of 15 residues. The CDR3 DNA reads TGTGCCAGCAGCAGGGACAGGGGACGGACCGGGGAGCTGTTTTTT. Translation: CASSRDRGRTGELFF.

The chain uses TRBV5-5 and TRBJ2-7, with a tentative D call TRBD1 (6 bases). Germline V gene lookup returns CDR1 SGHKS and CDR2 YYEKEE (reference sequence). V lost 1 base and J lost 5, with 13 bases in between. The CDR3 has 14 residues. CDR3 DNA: TGTGCCAGCAGCTTGCAAGGCAGGGGCCACGAGCAGTACGTC. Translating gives CASSLQGRGHEQYV.

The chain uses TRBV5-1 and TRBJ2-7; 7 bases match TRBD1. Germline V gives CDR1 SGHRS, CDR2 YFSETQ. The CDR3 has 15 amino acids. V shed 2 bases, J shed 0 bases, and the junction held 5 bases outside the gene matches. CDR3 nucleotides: TGCGCCAGCAGCTTACTGCGGACAGGCTCCTACGAGCAGTACTTC. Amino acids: CASSLLRTGSYEQYF.

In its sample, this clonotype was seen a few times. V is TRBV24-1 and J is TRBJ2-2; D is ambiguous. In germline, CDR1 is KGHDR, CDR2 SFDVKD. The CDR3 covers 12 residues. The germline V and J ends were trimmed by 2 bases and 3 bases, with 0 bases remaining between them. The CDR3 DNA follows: TGTGCCACCAGTGATTACACCGGGGAGCTGTTTTTT. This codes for CATSDYTGELFF.

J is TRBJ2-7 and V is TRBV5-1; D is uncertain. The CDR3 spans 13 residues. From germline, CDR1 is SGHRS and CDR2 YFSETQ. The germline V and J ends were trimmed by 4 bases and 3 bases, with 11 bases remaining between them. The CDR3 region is CASSRGPLYEQYV. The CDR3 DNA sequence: TGCGCCAGCAGCAGAGGTCCCCTCTACGAGCAGTACGTC.

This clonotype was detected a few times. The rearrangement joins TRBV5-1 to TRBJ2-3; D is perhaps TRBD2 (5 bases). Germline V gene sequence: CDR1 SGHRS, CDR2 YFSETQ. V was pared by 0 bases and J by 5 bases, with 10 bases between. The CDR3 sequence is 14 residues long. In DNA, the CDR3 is TGCGCCAGCAGCTTGGCCCTAGCCGAAGATACGCAGTATTTT. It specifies CASSLALAEDTQYF.

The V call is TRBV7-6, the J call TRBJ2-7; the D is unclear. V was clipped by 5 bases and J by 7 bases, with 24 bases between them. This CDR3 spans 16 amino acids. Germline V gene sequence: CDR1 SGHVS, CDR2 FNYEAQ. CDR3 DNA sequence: TGTGCCAGCAGCCCCACAGTACCCTCTTATGATAGAGAGCAGTACTTC. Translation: CASSPTVPSYDREQYF.

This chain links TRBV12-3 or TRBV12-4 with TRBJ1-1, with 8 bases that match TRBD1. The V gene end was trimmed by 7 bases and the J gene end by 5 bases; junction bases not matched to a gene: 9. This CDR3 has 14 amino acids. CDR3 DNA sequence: TGTGCCAGCACCCACAGGGGGAGGAGGACTGAAGCTTTCTTT. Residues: CASTHRGRRTEAFF.

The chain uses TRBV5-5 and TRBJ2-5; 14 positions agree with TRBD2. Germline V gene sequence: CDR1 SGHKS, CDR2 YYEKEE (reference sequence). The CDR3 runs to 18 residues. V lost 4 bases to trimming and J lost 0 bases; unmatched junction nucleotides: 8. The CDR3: CASSAGTSGGLHQETQYF. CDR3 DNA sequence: TGTGCCAGCAGCGCCGGGACTAGCGGGGGCTTACACCAAGAGACCCAGTACTTC.

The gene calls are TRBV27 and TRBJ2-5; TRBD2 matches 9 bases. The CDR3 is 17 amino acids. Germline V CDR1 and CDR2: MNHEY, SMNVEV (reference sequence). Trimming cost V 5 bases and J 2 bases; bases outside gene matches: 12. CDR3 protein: CASSPPRGLAVQETQYF. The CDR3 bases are TGTGCCAGCAGTCCACCCCGGGGACTAGCTGTACAAGAGACCCAGTACTTC.

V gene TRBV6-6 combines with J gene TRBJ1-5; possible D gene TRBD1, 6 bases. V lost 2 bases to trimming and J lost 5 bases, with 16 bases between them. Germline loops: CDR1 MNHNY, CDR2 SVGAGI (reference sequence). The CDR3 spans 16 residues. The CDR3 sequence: CASSYGWQGLDQPQHF. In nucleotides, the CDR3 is TGTGCCAGCAGTTACGGGTGGCAGGGGCTTGATCAGCCCCAGCATTTT.